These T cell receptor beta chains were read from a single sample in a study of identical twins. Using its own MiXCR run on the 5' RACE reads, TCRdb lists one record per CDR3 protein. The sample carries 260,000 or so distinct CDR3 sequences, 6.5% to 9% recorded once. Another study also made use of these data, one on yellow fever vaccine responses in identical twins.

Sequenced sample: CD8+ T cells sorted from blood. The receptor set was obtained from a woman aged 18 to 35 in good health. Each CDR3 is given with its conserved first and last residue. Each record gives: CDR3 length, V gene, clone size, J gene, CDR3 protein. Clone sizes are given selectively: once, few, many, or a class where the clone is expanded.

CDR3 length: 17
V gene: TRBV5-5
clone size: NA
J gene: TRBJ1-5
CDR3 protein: CASSSQGGRPPVRPQHF

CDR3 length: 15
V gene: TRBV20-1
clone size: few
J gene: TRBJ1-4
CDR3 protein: CSVWGQGTTNEKLFF

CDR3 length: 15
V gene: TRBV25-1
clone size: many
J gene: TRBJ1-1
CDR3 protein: CASSHSVRGSTEAFF

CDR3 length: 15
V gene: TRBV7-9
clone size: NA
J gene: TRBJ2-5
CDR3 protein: CASSLVATGPETQYF

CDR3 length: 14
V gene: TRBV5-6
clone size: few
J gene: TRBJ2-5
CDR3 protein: CASSFGLARETQYF

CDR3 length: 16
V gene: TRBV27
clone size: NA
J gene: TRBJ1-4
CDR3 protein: CASRDRDGEGSEKLFF

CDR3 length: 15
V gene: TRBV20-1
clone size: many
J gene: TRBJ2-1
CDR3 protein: CSARLVETPYNEQFF

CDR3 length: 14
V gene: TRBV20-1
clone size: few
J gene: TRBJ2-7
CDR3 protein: CSARDMVDSYEQYF

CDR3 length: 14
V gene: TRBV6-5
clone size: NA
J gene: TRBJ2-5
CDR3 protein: CASSYPDRDGTQYF

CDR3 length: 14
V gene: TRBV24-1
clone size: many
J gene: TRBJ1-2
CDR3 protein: CATSDWDLNYGYTF

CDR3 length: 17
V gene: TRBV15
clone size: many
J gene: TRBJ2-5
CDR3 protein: CATSNPAGGQNQETQYF

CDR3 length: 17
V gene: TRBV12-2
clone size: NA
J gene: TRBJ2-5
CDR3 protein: CASRFRTLATLGETQYF

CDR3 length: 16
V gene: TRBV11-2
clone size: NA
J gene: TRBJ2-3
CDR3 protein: CASSTRWGESTDTQYF

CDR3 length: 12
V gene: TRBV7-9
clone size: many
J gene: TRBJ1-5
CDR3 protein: CASSLGGQPQHF

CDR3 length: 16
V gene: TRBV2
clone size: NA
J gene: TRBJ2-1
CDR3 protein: CASRPPDLATYNEQFF

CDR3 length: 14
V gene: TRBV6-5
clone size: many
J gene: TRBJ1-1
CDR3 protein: CASSYGYTNTEAFF

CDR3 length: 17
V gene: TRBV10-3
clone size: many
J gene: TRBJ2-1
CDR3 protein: CAISESGLASDYNEQFF

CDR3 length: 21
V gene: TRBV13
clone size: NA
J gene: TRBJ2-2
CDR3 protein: CASSHRWETGTGGLNTGELFF

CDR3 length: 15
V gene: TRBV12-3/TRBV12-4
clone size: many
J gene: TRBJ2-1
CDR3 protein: CASIWNRGIGNEQFF

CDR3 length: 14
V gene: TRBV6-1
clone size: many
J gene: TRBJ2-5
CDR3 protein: CASSPGPLGKTQYF

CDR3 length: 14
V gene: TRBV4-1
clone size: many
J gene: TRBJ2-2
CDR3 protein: CASSPWADTGELFF

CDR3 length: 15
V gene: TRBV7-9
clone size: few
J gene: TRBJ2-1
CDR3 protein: CASLSAGQVRREQFF

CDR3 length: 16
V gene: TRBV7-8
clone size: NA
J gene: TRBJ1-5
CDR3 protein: CASSPSGLANNQPQHF

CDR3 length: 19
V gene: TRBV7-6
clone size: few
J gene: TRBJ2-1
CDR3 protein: CASSLTITSGSRSMGEQFF

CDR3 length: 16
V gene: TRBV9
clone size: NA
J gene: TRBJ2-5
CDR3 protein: CASSVGVGVAFETQYF

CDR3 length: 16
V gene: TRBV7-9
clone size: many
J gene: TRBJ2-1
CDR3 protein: CASSLAGTKKYNEQFF

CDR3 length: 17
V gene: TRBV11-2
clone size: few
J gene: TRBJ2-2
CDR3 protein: CASSLSLAEPNTGELFF

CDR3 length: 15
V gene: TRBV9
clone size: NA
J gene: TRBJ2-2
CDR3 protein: CASSDRLASTGELFF